What follows are 28 T cell receptor beta chains derived from one specimen sequenced in a study of cytomegalovirus exposure and HLA in healthy donors. The study ran its PCR with 60 Vbeta and 13 Jbeta primers. Profiling relied on immunoSEQ multiplex PCR, and the TCRdb table lists in-frame clones only, not all of them. The sample yields 140,000 to 150,000 clones, 75% to 85% seen once. Material: PBMCs. The receptors stem from a woman in her late teens or twenties in good health and CMV-seropositive.

The rearrangement uses TRBV29-1 and TRBJ1-2; D is unclear. V was clipped by 4 bases and J by 6 bases, with 6 bases between them. Germline CDR1 SQVTM, CDR2 ANQGSEA. CDR3 length: 10 residues. The CDR3 DNA reads as TGCAGCGTTGTCGGGGATGGCTACACCTTC. Its protein product is CSVVGDGYTF.

The V and J genes are TRBV5-1 and TRBJ1-3; D possibly corresponds to TRBD1 (6 bases). The V gene's germline CDR1 is SGHRS and CDR2 YFSETQ. The CDR3 has 14 amino acids. Trimming removed 3 bases at V and 0 bases at J, with 7 bases between. CDR3 nucleotide sequence: TGCGCCAGCAGCTGGGACAACTCTGGAAACACCATATATTTT. Translating gives CASSWDNSGNTIYF. Full variable domain (outside the CDR3, taken from reference TRBV5-1 and TRBJ1-3): KAGVTQTPRYLIKTRGQQVTLSCSPISGHRSVSWYQQTPGQGLQFLFEYFSETQRNKGNFPGRFSGRQFSNSRSEMNVSTLELGDSALYLCASSWDNSGNTIYFGEGSWLTVV.

This clone was detected only once. The rearrangement joins TRBV29-1 to TRBJ2-1; 8 bases are shared with TRBD2. This CDR3 spans 12 amino acids. Per germline, CDR1 SQVTM and CDR2 ANQGSEA. V shed 6 bases and J 8 bases; nucleotides not matched to a gene: 6. CDR3 residues: CSVRAGAYEQFF. The CDR3 DNA sequence: TGCAGCGTCCGAGCGGGGGCATATGAGCAGTTCTTC.

The V gene is TRBV4-1, the J gene TRBJ1-4; 8 nucleotides match TRBD1. In germline, CDR1 is MGHRA, CDR2 YSYEKL. The ends lost 3 bases at V and 8 bases at J; junction bases unmatched: 8. This CDR3 region has 15 residues. The CDR3 here is CASSQEWTGTEKLFF. DNA of the CDR3: TGCGCCAGCAGCCAGGAGTGGACAGGGACGGAAAAACTGTTTTTT.

The CDR3 DNA reads TGCAGCGTAACACTAGCGGGGGGTGGTGAGACCCAGTACTTC. This sequence encodes CSVTLAGGGETQYF. The chain employs TRBV29-1 and TRBJ2-5; TRBD2 matches 12 bases. The J segment lost 5 bases and the V segment lost 6 bases, leaving 7 bases of the junction unmatched. The germline V gene encodes CDR1 SQVTM and CDR2 ANQGSEA. This CDR3 spans 14 amino acids.

The CDR3 reads CASATQGALFTEAFF. The CDR3, as DNA: TGTGCCAGCGCCACACAGGGGGCACTCTTTACTGAAGCTTTCTTT. The chain uses TRBV7-9 and TRBJ1-1, with 9 bases that match TRBD1. Trimming removed 8 bases from V and 5 bases from J; junction bases left unmatched: 12. The CDR3 runs to 15 residues. Germline V gene lookup returns CDR1 SEHNR and CDR2 FQNEAQ (reference sequence).

The chain links TRBV7-2 to TRBJ2-1; perhaps TRBD1 as D (6 bases). This CDR3 region has 17 residues. V was trimmed by 5 bases and J by 0 bases, leaving 17 bases between them. CDR1 and CDR2 (germline): SGHTA, FQGNSA. CDR3 sequence: CASSPYPTGSSYNEQFF. CDR3 coding DNA: TGTGCCAGCAGCCCATACCCGACAGGTAGCTCCTACAATGAGCAGTTCTTC.

This sequence joins TRBV19 and TRBJ1-1; 7 nucleotides line up with TRBD1. J was trimmed by 0 bases and V by 5 bases; bases with no gene match: 6. CDR1 and CDR2 (germline): LNHDA, SQIVND (reference sequence). The CDR3 has 15 amino acids. The CDR3 DNA reads as TGTGCCAGTAGTCTGGGACAGAGCATGAACACTGAAGCTTTCTTT. It is translated as CASSLGQSMNTEAFF.

This clone was seen once. The chain employs TRBV9 and TRBJ1-1; 7 bases fit TRBD1. V lost 5 bases, J lost 3 bases, and 7 bases stayed unmatched. CDR1 and CDR2 (germline): SGDLS, YYNGEE. The CDR3 runs 14 residues. CDR3 nucleotide sequence: TGTGCCAGCAGTCAGGGGGGAGCGGACACTGAAGCTTTCTTT. Translating it yields CASSQGGADTEAFF.

J is TRBJ2-3 and V is TRBV19; a possible D gene is TRBD2 (6 bases). V lost 3 bases, J lost 4 bases, and 8 bases lay in between. Germline V gene sequence: CDR1 LNHDA, CDR2 SQIVND (reference sequence). The CDR3 spans 13 residues. The CDR3 nucleotides read TGTGCCAGTAGTATGGGACTGCCAGATACGCAGTATTTT. Translating it yields CASSMGLPDTQYF.

This clone has just one count. The chain combines TRBV7-2 with TRBJ2-7; maybe TRBD2 (7 bases). In germline, CDR1 is SGHTA, CDR2 FQGNSA. The CDR3 has 16 residues. Trimming removed 4 bases at V and 3 bases at J, with 19 bases between. CDR3 nucleotides: TGTGCCAGCAGCTCGGGGGGTGGGGGCTCCGTCTACGAGCAGTACTTC. Its protein product is CASSSGGGGSVYEQYF.

The rearrangement links TRBV5-6 to TRBJ2-2, with TRBD1 matching over 12 bases. Germline CDR1 SGHDT, CDR2 YYEEEE. J lost 2 bases, V lost 3 bases, and 8 bases had no gene match. This CDR3 has 18 amino acids. This chain's CDR3 is CASSSLGTGGTNTGELFF. CDR3 in DNA: TGTGCCAGCAGCTCGCTGGGGACAGGGGGCACAAACACCGGGGAGCTGTTTTTT. The whole variable domain, remainder taken from reference TRBV5-6 and TRBJ2-2, is DAGVTQSPTHLIKTRGQQVTLRCSPKSGHDTVSWYQQALGQGPQFIFQYYEEEERQRGNFPDRFSGHQFPNYSSELNVNALLLGDSALYLCASSSLGTGGTNTGELFFGEGSRLTVL.

The chain joins TRBV6-5 to TRBJ2-1; the D gene is possibly TRBD2 (5 bases). Germline V gene sequence: CDR1 MNHEY, CDR2 SVGAGI. V was pared by 5 bases and J by 3 bases, with 14 bases between. This CDR3 has 15 residues. CDR3 region: CASSRTGELYNEQFF. CDR3 coding DNA: TGTGCCAGCAGTCGAACCGGGGAGCTCTACAATGAGCAGTTCTTC.

The rearrangement joins TRBV5-6 to TRBJ2-5; weak D call: TRBD2 (6 bases). The germline gives CDR1 SGHDT, CDR2 YYEEEE. The CDR3 consists of 14 residues. V lost 0 bases and J lost 5, with 11 bases in between. CDR3: CASSLELREETQYF. In nucleotides, the CDR3 is TGTGCCAGCAGCTTGGAGCTCCGGGAGGAGACCCAGTACTTC.

The V call is TRBV19, the J call TRBJ1-4, with 9 positions matching TRBD1. The J segment lost 0 bases and the V segment lost 5 bases, leaving 7 bases of the junction unmatched. Germline V CDR1 and CDR2: LNHDA, SQIVND (reference sequence). CDR3 length: 17 residues. The CDR3 region is CASSSPGQGATNEKLFF. As DNA, the CDR3 is TGTGCCAGTAGTTCCCCGGGACAGGGCGCAACTAATGAAAAACTGTTTTTT.

The CDR3: CASSRGQPNTEAFF. In nucleotides, the CDR3 is TGTGCCAGTAGTAGGGGACAGCCAAACACTGAAGCTTTCTTT. The genes are TRBV19 and TRBJ1-1, with 7 bases lining up with TRBD1. V was clipped by 4 bases and J by 2 bases; unmatched bases: 4. The germline V gene has CDR1 LNHDA and CDR2 SQIVND (reference sequence). CDR3 length equals 14 residues.

V and J are TRBV9 and TRBJ1-6; D gene unclear. Germline V gene sequence: CDR1 SGDLS, CDR2 YYNGEE. The CDR3 is 17 residues long. V was cut by 0 bases and J by 2 bases, with 12 bases left in between. The chain's CDR3 is CASSVEWLGPYNSPLHF. CDR3 bases: TGTGCCAGCAGCGTAGAATGGCTGGGCCCCTATAATTCACCCCTCCACTTT. Filled out from reference TRBV9 and TRBJ1-6, the complete variable domain reads DSGVTQTPKHLITATGQRVTLRCSPRSGDLSVYWYQQSLDQGLQFLIQYYNGEERAKGNILERFSAQQFPDLHSELNLSSLELGDSALYFCASSVEWLGPYNSPLHFGNGTRLTVT.

On this clone itself: Germline is not matched at one junction end, which may reflect a read error. The V call is TRBV7-9, the J call TRBJ2-2, with 9 bases that match TRBD1. Germline-derived CDR1 and CDR2 are SEHNR and FQNEAQ (reference sequence). The CDR3 contains 16 residues. In nucleotides, the CDR3 is TGCGCCAGCAGCCAAGAGGGACAGGGATCTCCCGGGGAGCTGTTTTTT. Amino acids: CASSQEGQGSPGELFF.

The chain recombines TRBV18 with TRBJ2-7; 12 bases line up with TRBD2. J gave up 4 bases and V 1 base, and 14 bases lay outside the gene matches. CDR3 length equals 19 residues. Germline CDR1 is KGHSH and CDR2 is LQKENI. The chain's CDR3 is CASSPLATGLAGGHYEQYF. The CDR3 DNA reads TGTGCCAGCTCACCACTGGCCACAGGGCTAGCGGGGGGGCATTACGAGCAGTACTTC.

The chain combines TRBV19 with TRBJ2-7; 7 positions match TRBD1. The CDR3 runs to 14 residues. Germline-derived CDR1 and CDR2 are LNHDA and SQIVND (reference sequence). V was pared by 5 bases and J by 2 bases, with 6 bases of the junction left unmatched. CDR3 in amino acids: CASSFSTGTYEQYF. The CDR3 DNA sequence: TGTGCCAGTAGTTTTTCGACAGGGACCTACGAGCAGTACTTC.

This chain joins TRBV2 and TRBJ1-2; 7 nucleotides agree with TRBD1. V shed 5 bases, J shed 8 bases, and the junction held 8 bases outside the gene matches. Germline-derived CDR1 and CDR2 are SNHLY and FYNNEI. CDR3 length equals 13 residues. CDR3 in amino acids: CASSLTGTDGYTF. Written as DNA, the CDR3 is TGTGCCAGCAGTTTGACAGGGACTGACGGCTACACCTTC.

This sequence joins TRBV5-6 and TRBJ2-7, with 12 bases aligning to TRBD1. CDR3 length: 15 amino acids. Trimming cost V 2 bases and J 5 bases; bases outside gene matches: 5. The germline gives CDR1 SGHDT, CDR2 YYEEEE. DNA of the CDR3: TGTGCCAGCAGCTTCAGGGGACAGGGGGCCCACGAGCAGTACTTC. It encodes CASSFRGQGAHEQYF.

The table lists this clone with a count of one. This rearrangement joins TRBV2 to TRBJ2-5, with 8 bases fitting TRBD2. The CDR3 runs 14 residues. V trimming: 6 bases; J trimming: 2 bases; junction bases outside the gene matches: 5. Germline lookup yields CDR1 SNHLY and CDR2 FYNNEI. The CDR3 loop reads CASRDSGAQETQYF. Here the CDR3 DNA reads TGTGCCAGCAGAGATAGCGGGGCTCAAGAGACCCAGTACTTC.

This clone was counted between two and nine times. The genes are TRBV7-9 and TRBJ2-1; a weak D match, TRBD1 (6 bases). V was shortened by 1 base and J by 7 bases, with 11 bases between the two germline ends. The CDR3 runs 14 residues. Germline lookup yields CDR1 SEHNR and CDR2 FQNEAQ (reference sequence). The CDR3 DNA reads as TGTGCCAGCAGCTTAGAACAGGGCCGAAATGAGCAGTTCTTC. It translates to CASSLEQGRNEQFF.

The V and J genes are TRBV28 and TRBJ1-2, with a tentative D call TRBD1 (6 bases). The CDR3 runs 15 residues. V was cut by 1 base and J by 6 bases, with 15 bases left in between. CDR1 is MDHEN, CDR2 SYDVKM, per germline. The CDR3 here is CASSLFRGGQNGYTF. CDR3 DNA: TGTGCCAGCAGTTTATTCCGCGGCGGACAGAATGGCTACACCTTC.

This chain connects TRBV7-2 to TRBJ2-3; the D gene is possibly TRBD2 (7 bases). The germline gives CDR1 SGHTA, CDR2 FQGNSA. Trimming removed 6 bases at V and 1 base at J, with 14 bases between. The CDR3 is 15 amino acids. For the CDR3, the DNA is TGTGCCAGCAGTGAGGGGGGGCGAGGCACAGATACGCAGTATTTT. It codes for CASSEGGRGTDTQYF.

This clone has only a few counts. This chain uses TRBV2 with TRBJ2-1; 7 bases line up with TRBD2. The junction had 2 bases not matched to a gene; V was cut back by 0 bases and J by 9 bases. Germline-derived CDR1 and CDR2 are SNHLY and FYNNEI. The CDR3 consists of 13 residues. The CDR3 spells CASSEAGGSEQFF. For the CDR3, the DNA is TGTGCCAGCAGTGAAGCGGGGGGGTCTGAGCAGTTCTTC.

This clone showed up just once. The chain is built from TRBV5-8 and TRBJ2-6; D may be TRBD1 (5 bases). V lost 5 bases and J 0 bases, leaving 15 bases between the germline ends. Germline V gene lookup returns CDR1 SGHTS and CDR2 YDEGEE. This CDR3 is 17 amino acids long. CDR3 sequence reads: CASSPDREFSGANVLTF. The CDR3 nucleotides read TGTGCCAGCAGTCCCGACAGAGAGTTCTCTGGGGCCAACGTCCTGACTTTC.